A selection of T cell receptor beta chains follows, all from one sample in a study of blood T cell repertoires in COVID-19. Clones were sequenced by immunoSEQ multiplex PCR, and TCRdb holds only the in-frame ones, with some missing. This sample has some 150,000 clones; 80% to 90% occur once, and the top ten carry 0.8% to 1.2%. The material sequenced was peripheral blood. Source of these receptors: a middle-aged man with acute or convalescent COVID-19. The CDR3 runs from the conserved cysteine through the conserved F or W. Clone sizes are given selectively: once, few, many, or a class where the clone is expanded.

V gene: TRBV13
clone size: .
CDR3 protein: CASSLSGYTGELFF

V gene: TRBV19
clone size: .
CDR3 protein: CASSSSGNPNNEQFF

V gene: TRBV9
clone size: once
CDR3 protein: CASGRGENTEAFF

V gene: TRBV3-1/TRBV3-2
clone size: .
CDR3 protein: CASSQVGVLTGYTF

V gene: TRBV14
clone size: .
CDR3 protein: CASSPADPAGNANYGYTF

V gene: TRBV5-4
clone size: .
CDR3 protein: CASSSRTVQANEQFF

V gene: TRBV4-2
clone size: .
CDR3 protein: CASSQAGGVDYEQYF

V gene: TRBV19
clone size: .
CDR3 protein: CASSMEGVSSYEQYF

V gene: TRBV30
clone size: .
CDR3 protein: CAWSLQGGEKLFF

V gene: TRBV5-1
clone size: once
CDR3 protein: CASSLPEGTGMAGELFF

V gene: TRBV6-5
clone size: .
CDR3 protein: CASIADSNNSPLHF

V gene: TRBV2
clone size: .
CDR3 protein: CASIQGVTEAFF

V gene: TRBV5-1
clone size: .
CDR3 protein: CASSQSSGANEKLFF

V gene: TRBV4-1
clone size: .
CDR3 protein: CASSTGAKNTEAFF

V gene: TRBV7-6
clone size: .
CDR3 protein: CASSPQPGQGAEAFF

V gene: TRBV24-1
clone size: .
CDR3 protein: CATSDFRGTQYF

V gene: TRBV20-1
clone size: .
CDR3 protein: CSATVGEGAFF

V gene: TRBV19
clone size: .
CDR3 protein: CASSSGTGWREAFF

V gene: TRBV24-1
clone size: .
CDR3 protein: CATSGDSQETQYF

V gene: TRBV2
clone size: .
CDR3 protein: CASKDRENQPQHF

V gene: TRBV6-6
clone size: .
CDR3 protein: CASSLTAMNTEAFF

V gene: TRBV5-6
clone size: .
CDR3 protein: CASSLDRGAFDSPLHF

V gene: TRBV5-1
clone size: .
CDR3 protein: CASTPPGGTEQYF

V gene: TRBV3-1/TRBV3-2
clone size: once
CDR3 protein: CASSPQLAGVQTQYF

V gene: TRBV30
clone size: few
CDR3 protein: CAWSKLLTGVPQHF

V gene: TRBV29-1
clone size: .
CDR3 protein: CSVGQGVEYGYTF

V gene: TRBV21-1
clone size: once
CDR3 protein: CASKGRTGDQPQHF

V gene: TRBV11-2
clone size: .
CDR3 protein: CASSPLAAYYNEQFF

V gene: TRBV5-1
clone size: .
CDR3 protein: CASSLGAGGELFF

V gene: TRBV5-1
clone size: .
CDR3 protein: CASGIGQVNEKLFF

V gene: TRBV4-2
clone size: .
CDR3 protein: CASSQGQGALVYF

V gene: TRBV5-1
clone size: .
CDR3 protein: CASSPLGGGGEQFF

V gene: TRBV7-7
clone size: .
CDR3 protein: CASSLTPAREVYNYGYTF

V gene: TRBV4-2
clone size: .
CDR3 protein: CASSQSGRGASPLHF

V gene: TRBV11-1
clone size: .
CDR3 protein: CASSKLLQETQYF

V gene: TRBV5-1
clone size: few
CDR3 protein: CASSFRGLPNTEAFF

V gene: TRBV29-1
clone size: .
CDR3 protein: CSVEDSQETQYF

V gene: TRBV19
clone size: .
CDR3 protein: CASRTTPGQGRTEAFF

V gene: TRBV12-3/TRBV12-4
clone size: .
CDR3 protein: CASSAGGPPSF

V gene: TRBV9
clone size: .
CDR3 protein: CASSPLGEAGLGSPLHF

V gene: TRBV5-8
clone size: .
CDR3 protein: CASSWRGQGGDTQYF

V gene: TRBV3-1/TRBV3-2
clone size: .
CDR3 protein: CASSQDQITNYGYTF

V gene: TRBV19
clone size: .
CDR3 protein: CASSFSGWKSGEKLFF

V gene: TRBV7-3
clone size: .
CDR3 protein: CASSLDYTDTQYF

V gene: TRBV28
clone size: .
CDR3 protein: CASRANTEAFF

V gene: TRBV9
clone size: few
CDR3 protein: CAIATREGNEQFF

V gene: TRBV27
clone size: .
CDR3 protein: CASSFGTGDYEQYF

V gene: TRBV29-1
clone size: .
CDR3 protein: CSPRVAGGVRNTQYF

V gene: TRBV7-3
clone size: .
CDR3 protein: CASSKLAEETQYF

V gene: TRBV18
clone size: once
CDR3 protein: CASSPGQSNQPQHF

V gene: TRBV19
clone size: .
CDR3 protein: CASSKTQTILMSEQYF

V gene: TRBV11-2
clone size: .
CDR3 protein: CASSLREGGAGLTDTQYF

V gene: TRBV2
clone size: .
CDR3 protein: CASRGTSGGIRNEQFF

V gene: TRBV19
clone size: .
CDR3 protein: CASSMARGTTEAFF

V gene: TRBV18
clone size: .
CDR3 protein: CASSPPSLAKHEQFF